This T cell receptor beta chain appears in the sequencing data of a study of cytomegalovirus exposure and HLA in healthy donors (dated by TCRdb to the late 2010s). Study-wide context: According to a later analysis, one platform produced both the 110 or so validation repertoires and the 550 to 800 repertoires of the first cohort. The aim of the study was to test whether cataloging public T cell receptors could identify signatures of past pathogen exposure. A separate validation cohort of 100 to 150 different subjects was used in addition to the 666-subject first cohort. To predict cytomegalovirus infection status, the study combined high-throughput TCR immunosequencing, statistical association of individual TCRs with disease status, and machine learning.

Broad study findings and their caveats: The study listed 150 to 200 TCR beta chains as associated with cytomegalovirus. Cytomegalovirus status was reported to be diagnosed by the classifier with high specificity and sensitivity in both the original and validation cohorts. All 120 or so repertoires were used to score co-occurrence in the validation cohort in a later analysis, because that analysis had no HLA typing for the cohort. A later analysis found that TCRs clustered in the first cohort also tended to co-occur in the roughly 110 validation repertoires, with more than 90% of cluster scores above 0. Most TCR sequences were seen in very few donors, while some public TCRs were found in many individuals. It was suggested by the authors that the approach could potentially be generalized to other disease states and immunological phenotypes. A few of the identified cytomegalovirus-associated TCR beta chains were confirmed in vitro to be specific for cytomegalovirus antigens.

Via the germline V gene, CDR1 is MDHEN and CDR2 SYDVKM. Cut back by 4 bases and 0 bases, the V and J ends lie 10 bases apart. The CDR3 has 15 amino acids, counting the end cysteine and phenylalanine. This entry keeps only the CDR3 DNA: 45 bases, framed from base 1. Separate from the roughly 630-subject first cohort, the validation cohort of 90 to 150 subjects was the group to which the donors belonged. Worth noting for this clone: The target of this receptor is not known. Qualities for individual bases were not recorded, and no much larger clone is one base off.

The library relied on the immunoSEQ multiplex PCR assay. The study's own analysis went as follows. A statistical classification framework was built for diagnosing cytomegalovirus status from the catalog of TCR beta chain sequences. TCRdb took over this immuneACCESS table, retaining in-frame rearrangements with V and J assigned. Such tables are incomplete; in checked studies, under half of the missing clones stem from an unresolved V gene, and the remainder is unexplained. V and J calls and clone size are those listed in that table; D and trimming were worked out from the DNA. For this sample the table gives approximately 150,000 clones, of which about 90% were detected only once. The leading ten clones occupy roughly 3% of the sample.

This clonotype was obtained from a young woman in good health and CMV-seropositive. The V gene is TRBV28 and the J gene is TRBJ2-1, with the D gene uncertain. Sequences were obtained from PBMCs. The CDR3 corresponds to CASSSPESSYNEQFF. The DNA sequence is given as TGTGCCAGCAGTTCCCCGGAGAGCTCCTACAATGAGCAGTTCTTC.